Presented here are 29 T cell receptor beta chains from one specimen sequenced in a study of blood T cell repertoires in COVID-19. The table came from immunoSEQ multiplex PCR; TCRdb's copy has only in-frame clones and leaves some out. This table has 150,000 to 200,000 clones, roughly four fifths appearing once. The sample was peripheral blood. Every receptor here comes from a woman in her sixties or seventies with COVID-19, enrolled during active disease.

The chain joins TRBV7-2 to TRBJ2-7; D is perhaps TRBD1 (6 bases). CDR1 and CDR2 (germline): SGHTA, FQGNSA. Trimming took off 5 bases at V and 2 bases at J, with 13 bases between the two ends. The CDR3 runs 14 residues. The chain's CDR3 is CASSLGTSTYEQYF. CDR3 DNA sequence: TGTGCCAGCAGCCTGGGGACATCCACCTACGAGCAGTACTTC.

The chain links TRBV28 to TRBJ2-1, with D possibly matching TRBD2 (5 bases). The V gene's germline CDR1 is MDHEN and CDR2 SYDVKM. The V gene lost 4 bases and the J gene lost 0 bases, with 10 bases spanning the gap. This CDR3 spans 15 amino acids. The CDR3 here is CASSSSLPSYNEQFF. The DNA of the CDR3 is TGTGCCAGCAGTTCTAGCCTTCCCTCCTACAATGAGCAGTTCTTC.

J is TRBJ1-1 and V is TRBV7-2; perhaps TRBD1 as D (6 bases). V lost 5 bases and J lost 5, with 15 bases in between. The CDR3 consists of 14 residues. Per the germline V gene, CDR1 is SGHTA and CDR2 is FQGNSA. The CDR3 DNA is TGTGCCAGCAGCCCAACGGGGGGCCGGACTGAAGCTTTCTTT. Translation gives CASSPTGGRTEAFF.

This clone was observed a few times. The chain combines TRBV7-2 with TRBJ2-1; TRBD1 might be the D (6 bases). Germline V CDR1 and CDR2: SGHTA, FQGNSA. The CDR3 loop spans 16 amino acids. Trimming took off 5 bases at V and 4 bases at J, with 18 bases between the two ends. The CDR3 here is CASSPRGGPGYNEQFF. DNA of the CDR3: TGTGCCAGCAGCCCCCGAGGGGGACCGGGGTACAATGAGCAGTTCTTC. The entire variable domain, with the rest obtained from reference TRBV7-2 and TRBJ2-1, is as follows: GAGVSQSPSNKVTEKGKDVELRCDPISGHTALYWYRQSLGQGLEFLIYFQGNSAPDKSGLPSDRFSAERTGGSVSTLTIQRTQQEDSAVYLCASSPRGGPGYNEQFFGPGTRLTVL.

The chain has TRBV5-6 and TRBJ1-5, with 8 bases aligning to TRBD1. V dropped 0 bases and J dropped 5; count of bases not matched to a gene: 1. The germline V gene has CDR1 SGHDT and CDR2 YYEEEE. The CDR3 has 14 amino acids. The DNA of the CDR3 is TGTGCCAGCAGCTTGGCGACAGGGGATCAGCCCCAGCATTTT. Translation gives CASSLATGDQPQHF.

This clone was recorded a few times. The chain joins TRBV7-8 to TRBJ2-7; TRBD2 matches at 10 bases. Germline CDR1 SGHVS, CDR2 FQNEAQ. The CDR3 contains 16 residues. V was clipped by 1 base and J by 7 bases; unmatched bases: 10. The CDR3 sequence is CASSLVEASGGREQYF. The CDR3, as DNA: TGTGCCAGCAGCTTAGTTGAGGCTAGCGGGGGTCGGGAGCAGTACTTC.

V usage is TRBV19 and J usage is TRBJ2-2; 10 bases are a match to TRBD2. This CDR3 region has 15 residues. The trim removed 7 bases at V and 6 bases at J, leaving 8 bases unmatched. CDR1 LNHDA and CDR2 SQIVND come from the germline V gene (reference sequence). CDR3 in DNA: TGTGCCAGTACCGCGAGAGCGGGAGGGCCCGGGGAGCTGTTTTTT. Protein: CASTARAGGPGELFF.

This rearrangement joins TRBV12-3 or TRBV12-4 to TRBJ2-4; 8 bases agree with TRBD2. The CDR3 has 12 residues. Unmatched junction bases numbered 3, after V lost 6 bases and J lost 8 bases. CDR3 nucleotide sequence: TGTGCCAGCAGGCGGGGGGCGGACATTCAGTACTTC. Protein sequence: CASRRGADIQYF.

This clone was seen a few times. The chain combines TRBV5-1 with TRBJ1-1; TRBD1 might be the D (6 bases). CDR3 length: 14 residues. Germline loops: CDR1 SGHRS, CDR2 YFSETQ. V lost 0 bases to trimming and J lost 5 bases, with 11 bases between them. The CDR3 loop is CASSLDSRGTEAFF. The CDR3 DNA is TGCGCCAGCAGCTTGGATTCCAGGGGTACTGAAGCTTTCTTT.

This rearrangement joins TRBV9 to TRBJ2-1, with D tentatively TRBD2 (6 bases). Deletions cut 4 bases from V and 5 bases from J, with 16 bases between. The length of the CDR3 is 15 residues. Germline V gene sequence: CDR1 SGDLS, CDR2 YYNGEE. The CDR3: CASSPGGRAHNEQFF. The CDR3, as DNA: TGTGCCAGCAGCCCAGGAGGGCGGGCTCACAATGAGCAGTTCTTC.

The chain carries TRBV27 and TRBJ2-1; D possibly corresponds to TRBD1 (6 bases). V lost 6 bases and J lost 8, with 20 bases in between. This CDR3 spans 15 amino acids. In germline, CDR1 is MNHEY, CDR2 SMNVEV (reference sequence). This CDR3 reads CASSLRQLPGDEQFF. As DNA, the CDR3 is TGTGCCAGCAGCCTGAGACAGCTCCCAGGGGATGAGCAGTTCTTC.

The chain employs TRBV12-3 or TRBV12-4 and TRBJ1-3; D is perhaps TRBD1 (6 bases). The CDR3 is 12 amino acids. V lost 5 bases and J 8 bases, leaving 10 bases between the germline ends. CDR3 protein: CASSVQGYTIYF. In DNA, the CDR3 is TGTGCCAGCAGTGTACAGGGATACACCATATATTTT.

V and J are TRBV19 and TRBJ2-1; 15 nucleotides line up with TRBD2. Looked up from germline, CDR1 is LNHDA and CDR2 is SQIVND (reference sequence). This CDR3 has 16 amino acids. V lost 5 bases to trimming and J lost 7 bases; unmatched junction nucleotides: 6. The CDR3 loop is CASSGTGTSGRNEQFF. In DNA, the CDR3 is TGTGCCAGTAGTGGTACCGGGACTAGCGGGAGGAATGAGCAGTTCTTC.

The chain carries TRBV4-1 and TRBJ1-5; no reliable D call. V was trimmed by 0 bases and J by 6 bases, leaving 3 bases between them. Germline CDR1 MGHRA, CDR2 YSYEKL. The CDR3 sequence is 12 residues long. The CDR3 DNA reads TGCGCCAGCAGCCAAGATAGTCAGCCCCAGCATTTT. It is translated as CASSQDSQPQHF.

This sequence joins TRBV4-1 and TRBJ2-2, with D possibly matching TRBD1 (5 bases). This CDR3 is built from 16 residues. Per germline, CDR1 MGHRA and CDR2 YSYEKL. The V gene lost 2 bases and the J gene lost 6 bases, with 16 bases spanning the gap. CDR3 DNA: TGCGCCAGCAGCCAATTGGCGACGTTCAGGGCCGGGGAGCTGTTTTTT. Translation gives CASSQLATFRAGELFF.

The rearrangement joins TRBV3-1 (or the pseudogene TRBV3-2) to TRBJ2-1, with D perhaps TRBD2 (6 bases). V lost 3 bases and J lost 8, with 20 bases in between. Germline CDR1 LGHDT, CDR2 YNNKEL (reference sequence). The CDR3 totals 16 residues. The CDR3 coding sequence is TGTGCCAGCAGCCATCCGGGGCGGGACTCGATGGATGAGCAGTTCTTC. Amino acid sequence: CASSHPGRDSMDEQFF.

A single count supports this clone. The chain combines TRBV15 with TRBJ1-2; TRBD1 aligns across 11 bases. The trim removed 0 bases at V and 8 bases at J, leaving 11 bases unmatched. The germline V gene has CDR1 LNHNV and CDR2 YYDKDF (reference sequence). The CDR3 is 17 residues long. CDR3 region: CATSRDRRTGGPGGYTF. The CDR3 DNA reads as TGTGCCACCAGCAGAGACCGGCGGACAGGGGGCCCTGGAGGCTACACCTTC.

The chain carries TRBV6-2 or TRBV6-3 and TRBJ2-1, with 11 bases lining up with TRBD1. The CDR3 is made up of 16 amino acids. Germline V gene lookup returns CDR1 MNHEY and CDR2 SVGEGT. V shed 2 bases, J shed 4 bases, and the junction held 4 bases outside the gene matches. CDR3: CASSYRTGGPYNEQFF. The DNA for the CDR3 is TGTGCCAGCAGTTACCGGACAGGGGGCCCGTACAATGAGCAGTTCTTC.

This clone has only one observation. V usage is TRBV28 and J usage is TRBJ2-7, with 8 bases identical to TRBD2. V lost 8 bases and J lost 2; bases outside the gene matches: 8. The germline gives CDR1 MDHEN, CDR2 SYDVKM. The CDR3 extends over 14 amino acids. The CDR3 reads CASLKAGVPYEQYF. The CDR3 nucleotides read TGTGCCAGCCTAAAAGCGGGAGTTCCCTACGAGCAGTACTTC.

V usage is TRBV5-4 and J usage is TRBJ1-2, with a possible D match to TRBD1 (5 bases). This CDR3 has 12 amino acids. The ends were cut back, 1 base at V and 5 bases at J, with 6 bases in the middle. The germline CDR1 and CDR2 sequences are SGHNT and YYREEE (reference sequence). DNA for the CDR3: TGTGCCAGCAGCTTGACAGGTTATGGCTACACCTTC. Encoded protein: CASSLTGYGYTF. The entire variable domain, with the rest obtained from reference TRBV5-4 and TRBJ1-2, is as follows: ETGVTQSPTHLIKTRGQQVTLRCSSQSGHNTVSWYQQALGQGPQFIFQYYREEENGRGNFPPRFSGLQFPNYSSELNVNALELDDSALYLCASSLTGYGYTFGSGTRLTVV.

The chain uses TRBV5-6 and TRBJ1-1; 10 bases align to TRBD1. Germline assignment: CDR1 SGHDT and CDR2 YYEEEE. CDR3 length: 16 residues. With 4 bases clipped from V and 2 bases from J, the junction kept 8 bases outside the gene matches. CDR3 sequence reads: CASSIPGQGLNTEAFF. CDR3 bases: TGTGCCAGCAGCATTCCGGGACAGGGGTTAAACACTGAAGCTTTCTTT.

V usage is TRBV28 and J usage is TRBJ1-5; 8 nucleotides match TRBD1. Germline lookup yields CDR1 MDHEN and CDR2 SYDVKM. V lost 3 bases, J lost 9 bases, and 13 bases stayed unmatched. There are 16 residues in the CDR3. The CDR3, as DNA: TGTGCCAGCAGTTTCTCCCTGGGGACAGGATTGCGGCCCCAGCATTTT. Amino acid sequence: CASSFSLGTGLRPQHF.

The chain combines TRBV18 with TRBJ1-1; D perhaps matches TRBD1 (5 bases). Germline assignment: CDR1 KGHSH and CDR2 LQKENI. The CDR3 is 13 amino acids. V lost 3 bases and J 11 bases, leaving 16 bases between the germline ends. DNA of the CDR3: TGTGCCAGCTCACCGGGACTCACGATGGGGGCTTTCTTT. Protein sequence: CASSPGLTMGAFF.

This clone occurred once. This chain uses TRBV28 with TRBJ1-1; 8 nucleotides align to TRBD1. This CDR3 is built from 16 residues. Germline V gene sequence: CDR1 MDHEN, CDR2 SYDVKM. Germline trimming cut 8 bases from V and 0 bases from J; bases unmatched to any gene: 11. The CDR3 region is CASPSGTQGVNTEAFF. CDR3 in DNA: TGTGCCAGCCCCAGCGGGACACAGGGGGTGAACACTGAAGCTTTCTTT.

This clone was found once. The gene calls are TRBV6-2 or TRBV6-3 and TRBJ2-1, with D perhaps TRBD2 (6 bases). This CDR3 contains 15 residues. V dropped 4 bases and J dropped 7 bases, with 17 bases sitting between them. Germline V gives CDR1 MNHEY, CDR2 SVGEGT. This CDR3 reads CASSSELAQINEQFF. CDR3 in DNA: TGTGCCAGCAGTTCGGAGCTAGCGCAAATTAATGAGCAGTTCTTC.

Concerning this clone: The same CDR3 can be traced to other DNA sequences in this sample. The rearrangement joins TRBV28 to TRBJ1-1; D is uncertain. The CDR3 totals 13 residues. Germline assignment: CDR1 MDHEN and CDR2 SYDVKM. Trimming cost V 2 bases and J 1 base, with 5 bases left between them. CDR3 sequence (DNA): TGTGCCAGCAGTTTAACCGGGAACACTGAAGCTTTCTTT. This gives the protein CASSLTGNTEAFF.

The genes are TRBV7-8 and TRBJ2-7; 7 bases are a match to TRBD1. The V and J ends lost 0 bases and 2 bases, in that order; junction bases with no gene match: 7. Germline CDR1 is SGHVS and CDR2 is FQNEAQ. This CDR3 region has 16 residues. The CDR3 nucleotides read TGTGCCAGCAGCTTAGCTGGGACAGTTTCCGCCTACGAGCAGTACTTC. It codes for CASSLAGTVSAYEQYF.

This chain connects TRBV28 to TRBJ1-5; 7 bases map to TRBD1. The CDR3 length is 16 residues. Per the germline V gene, CDR1 is MDHEN and CDR2 is SYDVKM. J was trimmed by 3 bases and V by 5 bases; bases with no gene match: 10. This CDR3 is CASSRAGGKVNQPQHF. CDR3 bases: TGTGCCAGCAGTCGAGCAGGGGGGAAGGTCAATCAGCCCCAGCATTTT.

The DNA for the CDR3 is TGTGCCACCAGTGATGGAGGATCCCCCCCGTCACCCCTCCACTTT. It translates to CATSDGGSPPSPLHF. The genes are TRBV24-1 and TRBJ1-6, with D uncertain. Trimming removed 3 bases at V and 10 bases at J, with 15 bases between. The CDR3 covers 15 residues. The germline V gene has CDR1 KGHDR and CDR2 SFDVKD.